Listed below are T cell receptor beta chains from one sample, sequenced in a study of blood T cell repertoires in COVID-19. Only in-frame clones appear in the TCRdb table, and some are missing; sequencing was by immunoSEQ multiplex PCR. This table has around 110,000 clones, about 79% appearing once. Sequences were obtained from peripheral blood. These receptors were taken from an elderly man with COVID-19, enrolled during active disease. The CDR3 runs from the conserved cysteine through the conserved F or W. A D gene is named only where the DNA matches it firmly. Size is stated for part of the rows, as once, few or many counts, or as a class when the clone is expanded.

d_gene	j_gene	abundance	v_gene	CDR3aa	CDR3nt
-	TRBJ1-1	-	TRBV4-1	CASSLGLTNTEAFF	TGCGCCAGCAGCCTTGGACTTACGAACACTGAAGCTTTCTTT
-	TRBJ1-1	-	TRBV5-1	CASSLQDRRMNTEAFF	TGCGCCAGCAGCTTGCAAGACAGAAGAATGAACACTGAAGCTTTCTTT
-	TRBJ2-1	-	TRBV4-1	CASSQGVDVVRNEQFF	TGCGCCAGCAGCCAGGGAGTGGACGTGGTTCGGAATGAGCAGTTCTTC
TRBD2	TRBJ2-1	-	TRBV28	CASSPGRDSYNEQFF	TGTGCCAGCAGCCCGGGGAGGGACTCCTACAATGAGCAGTTCTTC
TRBD1	TRBJ2-2	-	TRBV29-1	CSVVRQGGTGELFF	TGCAGCGTTGTGAGACAGGGGGGGACCGGGGAGCTGTTTTTT
TRBD1	TRBJ2-7	few	TRBV3-1/TRBV3-2	CASSLRTGAPYEQYF	TGTGCCAGCAGCCTCCGGACAGGGGCACCCTACGAGCAGTACTTC
TRBD1	TRBJ1-1	-	TRBV6-5	CATGRDSILNTEAFF	TGTGCCACCGGACGGGACAGTATACTGAACACTGAAGCTTTCTTT
TRBD2	TRBJ2-1	-	TRBV7-2	CASSLSPGTSDEQFF	TGTGCCAGCAGCTTATCCCCCGGGACTAGCGACGAGCAGTTCTTC
-	TRBJ2-7	-	TRBV19	CASSIDSGHLYEQYF	TGTGCCAGTAGTATAGACTCGGGACACCTCTACGAGCAGTACTTC
-	TRBJ2-3	few	TRBV7-9	CASSLAGVTTDTQYF	TGTGCCAGCAGCTTAGCGGGAGTAACAACAGATACGCAGTATTTT
TRBD2	TRBJ2-5	-	TRBV6-5	CASSQGLAGVETQYF	TGTGCCAGCAGTCAGGGACTAGCGGGAGTAGAGACCCAGTACTTC
-	TRBJ2-5	-	TRBV6-5	CASRKSGDSAPRYF	TGTGCCAGCAGAAAATCTGGAGACAGTGCTCCTCGGTACTTC
TRBD1	TRBJ1-2	few	TRBV11-2	CASSLAGQHGYTF	TGTGCCAGCAGCTTGGCGGGACAGCATGGCTACACCTTC
-	TRBJ2-5	-	TRBV2	CASSLISGGETQYF	TGTGCCAGCAGCCTCATTAGCGGAGGGGAGACCCAGTACTTC
TRBD2	TRBJ2-7	-	TRBV7-2	CASTQNSGIRYEQYF	TGTGCCAGTACACAGAATAGCGGGATCCGCTACGAGCAGTACTTC
-	TRBJ1-5	-	TRBV28	CASSLTGNQPQHF	TGTGCCAGCAGTTTAACAGGTAATCAGCCCCAGCATTTT
TRBD1	TRBJ1-2	-	TRBV6-5	CASSYSTGSGYGYTF	TGTGCCAGCAGTTACTCGACAGGGTCGGGCTATGGCTACACCTTC
TRBD2	TRBJ2-3	-	TRBV10-1	CASTRPGTSGRWSDTQYF	TGCGCCAGCACCCGTCCCGGGACTAGCGGGAGATGGTCGGATACGCAGTATTTT
TRBD1	TRBJ1-3	-	TRBV6-5	CASLSGGSGNTIYF	TGTGCCAGCCTATCAGGGGGCTCTGGAAACACCATATATTTT
TRBD1	TRBJ1-5	few	TRBV19	CASRTGGVQPQHF	TGTGCCAGTAGAACAGGGGGCGTTCAGCCCCAGCATTTT
TRBD2	TRBJ2-3	-	TRBV2	CASSEGGGSNTQYF	TGTGCCAGCAGTGAGGGCGGCGGGAGTAATACGCAGTATTTT
-	TRBJ1-1	once	TRBV28	CASSLLRNTEAFF	TGTGCCAGCAGTTTACTCAGGAACACTGAAGCTTTCTTT
-	TRBJ1-5	-	TRBV19	CASSIDLLQGRNQPQHF	TGTGCCAGTAGTATAGATCTGTTACAGGGACGCAATCAGCCCCAGCATTTT
TRBD1	TRBJ1-6	once	TRBV7-2	CASSLDGTVSPLHF	TGTGCCAGCAGCTTAGACGGGACAGTTTCACCCCTCCACTTT
TRBD1	TRBJ1-2	-	TRBV18	CASSPVTGGESGYTF	TGTGCCAGCTCACCTGTGACAGGGGGGGAGAGTGGCTACACCTTC
TRBD2	TRBJ2-1	-	TRBV27	CASSLSGTSATFLYHEQFF	TGTGCCAGCAGTCTATCCGGGACTAGCGCCACGTTTTTGTACCATGAGCAGTTCTTC
TRBD1	TRBJ1-5	few	TRBV7-9	CASSPGTADLGNQPQHF	TGTGCCAGCAGCCCAGGGACAGCGGATTTGGGCAATCAGCCCCAGCATTTT
TRBD1	TRBJ2-3	few	TRBV4-3	CASSGTGTDTQYF	TGCGCCAGCAGCGGGACAGGCACAGATACGCAGTATTTT
TRBD2	TRBJ2-3	-	TRBV7-9	CASSSAGLAVSSTDTQYF	TGTGCCAGCAGCTCGGCGGGACTAGCGGTATCTAGCACAGATACGCAGTATTTT
-	TRBJ1-2	-	TRBV25-1	CASSSRGGGYTF	TGTGCCAGCAGTAGCAGAGGAGGGGGCTACACCTTC
-	TRBJ1-1	-	TRBV2	CASSSDLNTEAFF	TGTGCCAGCAGCTCTGACTTGAACACTGAAGCTTTCTTT
TRBD1	TRBJ2-3	-	TRBV9	CASSVLGQGTDTQYF	TGTGCCAGCAGCGTACTGGGACAGGGCACAGATACGCAGTATTTT
TRBD1	TRBJ2-3	-	TRBV30	CAWSATGALTDTQYF	TGTGCCTGGAGTGCCACAGGGGCCCTCACAGATACGCAGTATTTT
-	TRBJ2-5	-	TRBV3-1/TRBV3-2	CASRPGGETQYF	TGTGCCAGCAGGCCAGGGGGGGAGACCCAGTACTTC
TRBD1	TRBJ1-6	-	TRBV7-9	CASSLVSGGAVSPLHF	TGTGCCAGCAGCTTAGTCTCAGGGGGCGCCGTTTCACCCCTCCACTTT
TRBD1	TRBJ2-2	-	TRBV5-4	CASSTKTGTYTGELFF	TGTGCCAGCAGCACTAAGACAGGGACATACACCGGGGAGCTGTTTTTT
-	TRBJ1-2	-	TRBV28	CASSPVPHWGEVGIASYGYTF	TGTGCCAGCAGTCCCGTTCCTCATTGGGGGGAAGTAGGAATAGCTAGCTATGGCTACACCTTC
-	TRBJ2-7	once	TRBV30	CAWSVQEQYF	TGTGCCTGGAGTGTGCAGGAGCAGTACTTC
-	TRBJ2-3	-	TRBV7-8	CASSLGLTRPSTDTQYF	TGTGCCAGCAGCTTAGGCCTGACTAGGCCTAGCACAGATACGCAGTATTTT
-	TRBJ2-1	-	TRBV18	CASSPAYSYNEQFF	TGTGCCAGCTCCCCAGCCTACTCCTACAATGAGCAGTTCTTC
TRBD1	TRBJ2-7	-	TRBV5-1	CASSLAPGQREQYF	TGCGCCAGCAGCTTGGCCCCGGGACAGCGAGAGCAGTACTTC
-	TRBJ1-3	-	TRBV7-9	CASSLTQGVGTIYF	TGTGCCAGCAGCTTAACGCAGGGCGTAGGCACCATATATTTT
-	TRBJ2-5	-	TRBV11-2	CASSLGARDGTQYF	TGTGCCAGCAGCTTAGGCGCCAGGGATGGGACCCAGTACTTC